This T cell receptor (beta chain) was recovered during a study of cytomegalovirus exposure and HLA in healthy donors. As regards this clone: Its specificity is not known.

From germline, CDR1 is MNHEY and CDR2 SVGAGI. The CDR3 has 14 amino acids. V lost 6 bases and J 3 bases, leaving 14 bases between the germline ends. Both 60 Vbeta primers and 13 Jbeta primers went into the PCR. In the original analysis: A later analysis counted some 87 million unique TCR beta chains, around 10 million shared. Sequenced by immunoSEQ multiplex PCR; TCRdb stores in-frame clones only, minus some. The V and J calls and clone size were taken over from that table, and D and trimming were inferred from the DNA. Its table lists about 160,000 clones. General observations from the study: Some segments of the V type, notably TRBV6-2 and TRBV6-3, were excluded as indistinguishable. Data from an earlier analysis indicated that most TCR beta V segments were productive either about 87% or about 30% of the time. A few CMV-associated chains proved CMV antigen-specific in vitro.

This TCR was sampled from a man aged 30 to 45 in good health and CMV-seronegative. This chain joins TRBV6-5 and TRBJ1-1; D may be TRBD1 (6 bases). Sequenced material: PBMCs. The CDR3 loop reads CASRPGTTHTEAFF. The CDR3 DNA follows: TGTGCCAGCAGGCCCGGGACAACTCACACTGAAGCTTTCTTT.